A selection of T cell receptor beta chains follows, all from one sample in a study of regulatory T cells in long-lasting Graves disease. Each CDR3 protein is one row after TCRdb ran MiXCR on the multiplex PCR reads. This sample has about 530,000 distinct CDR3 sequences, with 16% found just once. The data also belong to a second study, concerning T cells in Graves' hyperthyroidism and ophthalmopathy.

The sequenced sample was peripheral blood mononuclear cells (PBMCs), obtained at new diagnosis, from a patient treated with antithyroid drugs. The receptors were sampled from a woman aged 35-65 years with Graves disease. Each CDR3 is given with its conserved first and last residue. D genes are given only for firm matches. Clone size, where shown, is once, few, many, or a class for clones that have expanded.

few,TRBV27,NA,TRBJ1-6,CASSLYEGINSPLHF,TGTGCCAGCAGTTTATATGAGGGAATTAATTCACCCCTCCACTTT
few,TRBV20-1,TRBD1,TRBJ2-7,CSASYWTGAGNEQYF,TGCAGTGCTAGTTACTGGACAGGGGCCGGTAACGAGCAGTACTTC
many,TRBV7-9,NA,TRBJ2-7,CASSRAGTRTYEQYF,TGTGCCAGCAGCCGAGCCGGGACACGAACCTACGAGCAGTACTTC
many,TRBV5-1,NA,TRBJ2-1,CASRPSSYNEQFF,TGCGCCAGCAGACCGAGCTCCTACAATGAGCAGTTCTTC
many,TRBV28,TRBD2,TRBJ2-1,CASSPPTSGPNNEQFF,TGTGCCAGCAGCCCCCCGACTAGCGGGCCAAACAATGAGCAGTTCTTC
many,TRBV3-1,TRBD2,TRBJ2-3,CASRGTSGGASWSTDTQYF,TGTGCCAGCAGGGGTACTAGCGGGGGGGCCTCTTGGTCCACAGATACGCAGTATTTT
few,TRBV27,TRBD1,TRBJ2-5,CASSHRGVLAETQYF,TGTGCCAGCAGCCACAGGGGGGTTCTGGCGGAGACCCAGTACTTC
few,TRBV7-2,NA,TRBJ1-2,CASSLAWQGTSF,TGTGCCAGCAGCTTAGCGTGGCAGGGGACTTCCTTC
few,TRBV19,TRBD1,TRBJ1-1,CASSMRGRVMNTEAFF,TGTGCCAGTAGTATGAGGGGGCGGGTAATGAACACTGAAGCTTTCTTT
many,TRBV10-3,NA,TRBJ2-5,CAISGQSETQYF,TGTGCCATCAGTGGACAGTCTGAGACCCAGTACTTC
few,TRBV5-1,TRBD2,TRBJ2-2,CASSLSLAGGTGELFF,TGCGCCAGCAGCTTGTCGCTAGCGGGGGGGACCGGGGAGCTGTTTTTT
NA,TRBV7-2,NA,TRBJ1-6,CASSSFRQEFTPLHF,TGTGCCAGCAGCTCCTTTCGACAGGAATTTACACCCCTCCACTTT
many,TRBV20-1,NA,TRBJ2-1,CSAKDGSSYNEQFF,TGCAGTGCAAAGGATGGGAGCTCCTACAATGAGCAGTTCTTC
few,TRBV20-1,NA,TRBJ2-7,CSARQAVAYEQYF,TGCAGTGCTAGACAGGCTGTCGCCTACGAGCAGTACTTC
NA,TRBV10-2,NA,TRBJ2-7,CASSERHGAAEQYF,TGCGCCAGCAGTGAGCGGCACGGTGCCGCGGAGCAGTACTTC
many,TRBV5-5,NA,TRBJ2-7,CASSLDPGSSYEQYF,TGTGCCAGCAGCTTAGATCCAGGCTCTTCCTACGAGCAGTACTTC
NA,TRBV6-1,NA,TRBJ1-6,CASMEISPLHF,TGTGCCAGCATGGAAATTTCACCCCTCCACTTT
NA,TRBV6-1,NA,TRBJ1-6,CASTLGAGGNSPLHF,TGTGCCAGCACCCTAGGCGCGGGTGGGAATTCACCCCTCCACTTT
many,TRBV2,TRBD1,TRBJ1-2,CASSEPGTGFGYGYTF,TGTGCCAGCAGTGAACCCGGGACAGGGTTCGGCTATGGCTACACCTTC
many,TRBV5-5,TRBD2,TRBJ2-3,CASSLGTSPDTQYF,TGCGCCAGCAGCTTGGGGACTAGCCCAGATACGCAGTATTTT
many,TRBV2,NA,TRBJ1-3,CASSVVGRSSGNTIYF,TGTGCCAGCAGTGTCGTGGGACGGTCCTCTGGAAACACCATATATTTT
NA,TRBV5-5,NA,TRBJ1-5,CASSIFREPQHF,TGTGCCAGCAGCATATTCAGGGAGCCCCAGCATTTT
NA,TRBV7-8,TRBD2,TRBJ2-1,CASSFSPTSGQQFF,TGTGCCAGCAGCTTTTCACCTACTAGCGGACAGCAGTTCTTC
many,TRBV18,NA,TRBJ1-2,CASSPVSTGSRYGYTF,TGTGCCAGCTCACCAGTCTCTACGGGTTCGCGCTATGGCTACACCTTC
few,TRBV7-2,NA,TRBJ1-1,CASSLLGGANTEAFF,TGTGCCAGCAGCTTACTGGGGGGCGCAAACACTGAAGCTTTCTTT
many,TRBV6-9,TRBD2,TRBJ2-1,CASSYSGDSYNEQFF,TGTGCCAGCAGCTATAGCGGGGACTCCTACAATGAGCAGTTCTTC
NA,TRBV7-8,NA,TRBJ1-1,CAITRAGNTEAFF,TGTGCCATAACTAGGGCCGGGAACACTGAAGCTTTCTTT
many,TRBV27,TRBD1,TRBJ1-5,CASRRQGQGSNQPQHF,TGTGCCAGCCGACGACAGGGACAGGGAAGCAATCAGCCCCAGCATTTT
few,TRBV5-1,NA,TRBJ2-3,CASSLADRLDTDTQYF,TGCGCCAGCAGCTTGGCCGACAGGCTGGACACAGATACGCAGTATTTT
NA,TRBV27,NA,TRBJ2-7,CASSSLSDSSEQYF,TGTGCCAGCAGTTCACTCTCGGACAGTTCCGAGCAGTACTTC
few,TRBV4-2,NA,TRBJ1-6,CASSQENGGSPLHF,TGTGCCAGCAGCCAAGAGAATGGGGGTTCACCCCTCCACTTT
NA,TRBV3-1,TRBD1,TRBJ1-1,CASSRDREAAFF,TGTGCCAGCAGCCGCGACAGGGAGGCGGCTTTCTTT
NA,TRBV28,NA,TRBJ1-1,CASSLKGGNTEAFF,TGTGCCAGCAGTTTAAAGGGAGGGAACACTGAAGCTTTCTTT
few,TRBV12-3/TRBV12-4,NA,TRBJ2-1,CASSQTVNEQFF,TGTGCCAGCAGTCAGACAGTTAATGAGCAGTTCTTC
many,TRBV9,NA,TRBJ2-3,CASSATLSTDTQYF,TGTGCCAGCAGCGCCACTTTGAGCACAGATACGCAGTATTTT
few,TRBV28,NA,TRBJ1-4,CASSAPRDSGREKLFF,TGTGCCAGCAGCGCTCCTCGGGATTCGGGGAGGGAAAAACTGTTTTTT
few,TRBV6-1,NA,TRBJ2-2,CATKDYEGQGTGELFF,TGTGCCACCAAGGACTATGAGGGGCAGGGCACCGGGGAGCTGTTTTTT
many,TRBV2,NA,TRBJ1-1,CASINNGGNTEAFF,TGTGCCAGCATAAATAACGGGGGGAACACTGAAGCTTTCTTT
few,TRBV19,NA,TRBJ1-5,CASRDLGGYQPQHF,TGTGCCAGTAGGGACCTAGGGGGTTATCAGCCCCAGCATTTT
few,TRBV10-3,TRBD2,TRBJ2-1,CAISGAGADEQFF,TGTGCCATCAGCGGAGCGGGGGCGGATGAGCAGTTCTTC
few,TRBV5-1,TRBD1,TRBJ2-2,CASSAGTGWTGELFF,TGCGCCAGCAGTGCCGGGACAGGGTGGACCGGGGAGCTGTTTTTT
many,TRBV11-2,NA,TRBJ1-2,CASSLDPNYGYTF,TGTGCCAGCAGCTTAGATCCTAACTATGGCTACACCTTC
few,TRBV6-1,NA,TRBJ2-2,CASSDATGELFF,TGTGCCAGCAGTGACGCTACCGGGGAGCTGTTTTTT
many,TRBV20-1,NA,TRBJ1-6,CSANYRDNSPLHF,TGCAGTGCTAACTACAGGGATAATTCACCCCTCCACTTT
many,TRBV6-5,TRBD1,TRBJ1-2,CASSYTPQGAFGYTF,TGTGCCAGCAGTTACACCCCGCAGGGGGCCTTTGGCTACACCTTC
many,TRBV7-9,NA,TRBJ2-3,CASSLVVGSTDTQYF,TGTGCCAGCAGCTTAGTCGTGGGAAGCACAGATACGCAGTATTTT
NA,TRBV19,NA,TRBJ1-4,CASSGGPAGNEKLFF,TGTGCCAGTAGTGGGGGGCCTGCGGGTAATGAAAAACTGTTTTTT
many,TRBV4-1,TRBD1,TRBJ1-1,CASSTRTGVDTEAFF,TGCGCCAGCAGCACCCGGACAGGGGTGGACACTGAAGCTTTCTTT
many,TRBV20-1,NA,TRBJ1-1,CSASIPGPMNTEAFF,TGCAGTGCTAGTATTCCAGGGCCGATGAACACTGAAGCTTTCTTT
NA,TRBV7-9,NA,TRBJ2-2,CASSWGGATGELFF,TGTGCCAGCAGCTGGGGGGGGGCCACCGGGGAGCTGTTTTTT
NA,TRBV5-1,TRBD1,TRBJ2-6,CASSPTGGTGANVLTF,TGCGCCAGCAGTCCTACAGGGGGTACTGGGGCCAACGTCCTGACTTTC
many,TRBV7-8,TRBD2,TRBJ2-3,CASSLGTSGGLMDSDTQYF,TGTGCCAGCAGCCTCGGGACTAGCGGGGGGTTAATGGATTCAGATACGCAGTATTTT
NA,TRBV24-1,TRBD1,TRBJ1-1,CATSDYRGEAFF,TGTGCCACCAGTGACTACAGGGGGGAAGCTTTCTTT
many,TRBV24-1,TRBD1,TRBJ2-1,CATSDAKGQGGNEQFF,TGTGCCACCAGTGACGCGAAGGGACAGGGGGGCAATGAGCAGTTCTTC
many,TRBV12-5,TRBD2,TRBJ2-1,CASTQSGGANEQFF,TGTGCTAGCACCCAAAGCGGGGGGGCGAATGAGCAGTTCTTC
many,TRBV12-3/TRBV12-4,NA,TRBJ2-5,CASSLQMVGETQYF,TGTGCCAGCAGTTTACAGATGGTCGGAGAGACCCAGTACTTC
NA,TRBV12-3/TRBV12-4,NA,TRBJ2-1,CASSLSLSGNLNEQFF,TGTGCCAGCAGTTTAAGTTTGTCAGGGAATCTCAATGAGCAGTTCTTC
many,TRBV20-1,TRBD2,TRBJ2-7,CSATSSGGSLEQYF,TGCAGTGCCACGTCGTCCGGGGGGTCCTTGGAGCAGTACTTC
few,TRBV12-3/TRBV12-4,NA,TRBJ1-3,CASRLRVTGNIIYF,TGTGCCAGCAGGCTGAGGGTTACTGGAAACATCATATATTTT